This passage covers 22 T cell receptor beta chains from one sample sequenced in a study of Ad26.COV2.S vaccination and SARS-CoV-2 variants. The method was immunoSEQ multiplex PCR; TCRdb's version includes in-frame clones alone and lacks a portion of them. The table has more than 40,000 clones, 65% to 90% seen once; the top ten hold around 43%. The starting material was peripheral blood, obtained after recovery from COVID-19. These receptors came from a human donor who had recovered from COVID-19.

This chain joins TRBV7-9 and TRBJ2-1; no definite D call. The CDR3 totals 12 residues. CDR1 and CDR2 (germline): SEHNR, FQNEAQ (reference sequence). V was clipped by 5 bases and J by 9 bases, with 11 bases between them. CDR3 sequence: CASSLRPTEQFF. The CDR3 DNA sequence: TGTGCCAGCAGCCTACGCCCCACTGAGCAGTTCTTC. Looking up the rest from reference TRBV7-9 and TRBJ2-1 gives the full variable domain: DTGVSQNPRHKITKRGQNVTFRCDPISEHNRLYWYRQTLGQGPEFLTYFQNEAQLEKSRLLSDRFSAERPKGSFSTLEIQRTEQGDSAMYLCASSLRPTEQFFGPGTRLTVL.

The V call is TRBV9, the J call TRBJ2-5; D unclear. Trimming left V 0 bases short and J 4 bases short, with 10 bases between. Germline V lookup: CDR1 SGDLS, CDR2 YYNGEE. This CDR3 has 14 residues. This CDR3 is CASSVGVQAETQYF. The DNA for the CDR3 is TGTGCCAGCAGCGTAGGGGTCCAGGCAGAGACCCAGTACTTC. The full variable domain, rest sourced from reference TRBV9 and TRBJ2-5, is DSGVTQTPKHLITATGQRVTLRCSPRSGDLSVYWYQQSLDQGLQFLIQYYNGEERAKGNILERFSAQQFPDLHSELNLSSLELGDSALYFCASSVGVQAETQYFGPGTRLLVL.

This chain links TRBV6-6 with TRBJ2-2; D perhaps matches TRBD2 (5 bases). This CDR3 comprises 14 residues. Germline-derived CDR1 and CDR2 are MNHNY and SVGAGI (reference sequence). The V and J ends lost 6 bases and 5 bases respectively, with 13 bases between them. The CDR3 DNA is TGTGCCAGCAGAGGGCAACGGGATACCGGGGAGCTGTTTTTT. This gives the protein CASRGQRDTGELFF.

This chain connects TRBV19 to TRBJ2-6; unclear D gene. Trimming pared 0 bases from V and 3 bases from J, leaving 12 bases between. CDR1 and CDR2 (germline): LNHDA, SQIVND (reference sequence). This CDR3 is built from 17 residues. CDR3 DNA: TGTGCCAGTAGTATAGATCTTCGGGCAGATGGGGCCAACGTCCTGACTTTC. Translated, it gives CASSIDLRADGANVLTF. Filled out from reference TRBV19 and TRBJ2-6, the complete variable domain reads DGGITQSPKYLFRKEGQNVTLSCEQNLNHDAMYWYRQDPGQGLRLIYYSQIVNDFQKGDIAEGYSVSREKKESFPLTVTSAQKNPTAFYLCASSIDLRADGANVLTFGAGSRLTVL.

The V gene is TRBV7-9, the J gene TRBJ1-1; TRBD1 matches 10 bases. This CDR3 has 16 amino acids. Germline loops: CDR1 SEHNR, CDR2 FQNEAQ (reference sequence). Trimming removed 4 bases from V and 2 bases from J; junction bases left unmatched: 7. The CDR3 sequence: CASSSGTGATNTEAFF. CDR3 in DNA: TGTGCCAGCAGCTCCGGGACAGGGGCAACTAACACTGAAGCTTTCTTT.

This chain connects TRBV9 to TRBJ2-5; TRBD2 is a possible D gene (5 bases). The V gene lost 3 bases and the J gene lost 0 bases, with 9 bases spanning the gap. Germline lookup yields CDR1 SGDLS and CDR2 YYNGEE. The CDR3 runs 14 residues. CDR3 nucleotides: TGTGCCAGCAGCGGAGGGAACTACCAAGAGACCCAGTACTTC. Translated, it gives CASSGGNYQETQYF.

The genes are TRBV18 and TRBJ2-3, with TRBD2 matching over 10 bases. Germline-derived CDR1 and CDR2 are KGHSH and LQKENI. This CDR3 has 15 amino acids. Trimming took 3 bases from V and 0 from J; bases not matched to a gene: 0. This chain's CDR3 is CASSPTSGSTDTQYF. The DNA for the CDR3 is TGTGCCAGCTCACCGACTAGCGGGAGCACAGATACGCAGTATTTT.

CDR3 amino acids: CASRARDNEQFF. CDR3 DNA: TGTGCCAGCCGAGCCAGGGACAATGAGCAGTTCTTC. The gene calls are TRBV12-3 or TRBV12-4 and TRBJ2-1; weak D call: TRBD1 (5 bases). There are 12 residues in the CDR3. Trimming took 8 bases from V and 5 from J, leaving 10 bases between them.

The rearrangement joins TRBV24-1 to TRBJ2-3; 7 nucleotides line up with TRBD1. V shed 9 bases, J shed 6 bases, and the junction held 5 bases outside the gene matches. The germline gives CDR1 KGHDR, CDR2 SFDVKD. This CDR3 has 12 residues. In nucleotides, the CDR3 is TGTGCCACCCACAGGGGAAACGATACGCAGTATTTT. It codes for CATHRGNDTQYF.

V and J are TRBV2 and TRBJ1-2, with a weak D call TRBD1 (6 bases). Germline V gives CDR1 SNHLY, CDR2 FYNNEI. V was trimmed by 3 bases and J by 4 bases, leaving 9 bases between them. CDR3 size: 13 residues. CDR3 residues: CASSEEGGYGYTF. The CDR3 nucleotides read TGTGCCAGCAGTGAGGAGGGGGGCTATGGCTACACCTTC.

This clone was seen a handful of times. The chain combines TRBV11-2 with TRBJ2-5; no definite D call. Trimming removed 5 bases from V and 5 bases from J, with 15 bases in between. Germline V CDR1 and CDR2: SGHAT, FQNNGV. The CDR3 sequence is 14 residues long. The CDR3 here is CASSPPLGLETQYF. In nucleotides, the CDR3 is TGTGCCAGCAGCCCCCCTCTAGGGCTCGAGACCCAGTACTTC.

This rearrangement joins TRBV6-5 to TRBJ2-7; the match to TRBD1 covers 8 bases. Trimming took 7 bases from V and 3 from J; bases not matched to a gene: 5. CDR3 length: 13 amino acids. The germline CDR1 and CDR2 sequences are MNHEY and SVGAGI. The CDR3 DNA reads as TGTGCCAGCAATAGACAGGGGAACTACGAGCAGTACGTC. Translated, it gives CASNRQGNYEQYV.

The V gene is TRBV3-1 (or the pseudogene TRBV3-2), the J gene TRBJ1-6; 8 bases are a match to TRBD1. Trimming removed 8 bases from V and 6 bases from J; junction bases left unmatched: 3. This CDR3 region has 13 residues. Germline-derived CDR1 and CDR2 are LGHDT and YNNKEL (reference sequence). CDR3 DNA sequence: TGTGCCAGCCAAGACAGGGGTAATTCACCCCTCCACTTT. Protein product: CASQDRGNSPLHF.

J is TRBJ2-3 and V is TRBV30; 9 nucleotides line up with TRBD2. The V and J ends lost 6 bases and 5 bases, in that order; junction bases with no gene match: 12. Germline V gene lookup returns CDR1 GTSNPN and CDR2 SVGIG (reference sequence). The CDR3 length is 15 residues. Here the CDR3 reads CACLGRGGGVDTQYF. DNA of the CDR3: TGTGCCTGTTTGGGCCGAGGCGGGGGGGTAGATACGCAGTATTTT.

The gene calls are TRBV2 and TRBJ1-2, with D possibly TRBD1 on 6 matching bases. Germline assignment: CDR1 SNHLY and CDR2 FYNNEI. The CDR3 extends over 14 amino acids. Trimming took off 0 bases at V and 7 bases at J, with 12 bases between the two ends. The CDR3 DNA reads as TGTGCCAGCAGTGAAGCGCGGGGGACAAGTGGCTACACCTTC. Protein sequence: CASSEARGTSGYTF.

The gene calls are TRBV24-1 and TRBJ1-2; TRBD1 matches at 7 bases. Germline V CDR1 and CDR2: KGHDR, SFDVKD. The CDR3 spans 15 residues. The junction had 8 bases not matched to a gene; V was cut back by 0 bases and J by 8 bases. The CDR3 DNA sequence: TGTGCCACCAGTGATTTGCAGGAGGGGGCATGGGGCTACACCTTC. Translating it yields CATSDLQEGAWGYTF.

V and J are TRBV4-1 and TRBJ2-7; 7 bases agree with TRBD2. The CDR3 consists of 14 residues. Looked up from germline, CDR1 is MGHRA and CDR2 is YSYEKL. The J segment lost 6 bases and the V segment lost 8 bases, leaving 13 bases of the junction unmatched. CDR3 sequence (DNA): TGCGCCAGCCGGCGCCCCGGGACTACTGGCGAGCAGTACTTC. Protein sequence: CASRRPGTTGEQYF.

The rearrangement links TRBV10-3 to TRBJ2-3; no definite D call. CDR3 length: 16 residues. From germline, CDR1 is ENHRY and CDR2 SYGVKD. The ends were cut back, 2 bases at V and 3 bases at J, with 15 bases in the middle. CDR3 sequence (DNA): TGTGCCATCAGTGAGAGCAGATCTTCATGGACAGATACGCAGTATTTT. Its protein product is CAISESRSSWTDTQYF.

This sequence joins TRBV5-1 and TRBJ1-4; D unresolved. Germline V gene sequence: CDR1 SGHRS, CDR2 YFSETQ. CDR3 size: 13 residues. Trimming pared 5 bases from V and 3 bases from J, leaving 8 bases between. The CDR3 loop reads CASSKEANEKLFF. CDR3 coding DNA: TGCGCCAGCAGTAAAGAGGCTAATGAAAAACTGTTTTTT.

CDR3 protein: CASSQSGLAIYNNEQFF. The CDR3 nucleotides read TGTGCCAGCAGCCAATCCGGACTAGCGATTTACAACAATGAGCAGTTCTTC. The J gene is TRBJ2-1, the V gene TRBV3-1 (or the pseudogene TRBV3-2), with 9 bases that match TRBD2. CDR1 and CDR2 (germline): LGHDT, YNNKEL (reference sequence). The CDR3 extends over 17 amino acids. After removal of 2 bases from V and 5 bases from J, the junction contained 10 bases not matched to a gene.

The chain combines TRBV5-1 with TRBJ1-6; D is possibly TRBD1 (5 bases). The length of the CDR3 is 14 residues. Germline lookup yields CDR1 SGHRS and CDR2 YFSETQ. The ends were cut back, 4 bases at V and 13 bases at J, with 18 bases in the middle. DNA of the CDR3: TGCGCCAGCAGCACCGATACTCAGGGCGGGCCCCTCCACTTT. As protein: CASSTDTQGGPLHF.

The genes are TRBV5-1 and TRBJ1-3; D is undetermined. Germline assignment: CDR1 SGHRS and CDR2 YFSETQ. V lost 4 bases and J lost 0, with 5 bases in between. This CDR3 region has 13 residues. Written as DNA, the CDR3 is TGCGCCAGCAGCCCGGACTCTGGAAACACCATATATTTT. This translates into CASSPDSGNTIYF.